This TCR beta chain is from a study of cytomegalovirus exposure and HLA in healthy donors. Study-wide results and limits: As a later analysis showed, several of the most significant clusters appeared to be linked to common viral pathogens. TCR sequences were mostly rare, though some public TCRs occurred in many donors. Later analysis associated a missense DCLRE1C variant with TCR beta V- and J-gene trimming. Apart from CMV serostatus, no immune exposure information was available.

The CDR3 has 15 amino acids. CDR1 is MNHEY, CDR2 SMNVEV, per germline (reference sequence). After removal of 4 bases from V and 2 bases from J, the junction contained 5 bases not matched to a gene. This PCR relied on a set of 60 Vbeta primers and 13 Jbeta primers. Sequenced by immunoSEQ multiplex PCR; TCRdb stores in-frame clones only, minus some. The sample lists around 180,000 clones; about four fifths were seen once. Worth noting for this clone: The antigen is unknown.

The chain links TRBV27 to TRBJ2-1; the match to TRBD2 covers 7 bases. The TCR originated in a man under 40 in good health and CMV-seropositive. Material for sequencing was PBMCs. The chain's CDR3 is CASSSSGPTYNEQFF. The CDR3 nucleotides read TGTGCCAGCAGTTCTAGCGGCCCAACCTACAATGAGCAGTTCTTC.